What follows is one T cell receptor beta chain and its context. How the authors handled the data: Estimation of nucleated cell counts was performed using reference gene primer amplification. Assay: immunoSEQ multiplex PCR; the TCRdb copy retains only in-frame clones and omits some. V and J calls and clone size follow that table, whereas D and trimming were derived from the DNA. Among approximately 130,000 clones listed, 75% to 85% were seen once. The trim removed 8 bases at V and 2 bases at J, leaving 6 bases unmatched. Germline-derived CDR1 and CDR2 are SNHLY and FYNNEI. CDR3 size: 15 residues. These data come from a study of blood T cell repertoires in COVID-19. Across the whole study: There were acute and convalescent COVID-19 samples, and they came from the United States, Italy and Spain. From T cells, B-cell-depleted T cells, or PBMCs came the material, which was cDNA or gDNA.

The sample consisted of peripheral blood. This rearrangement joins TRBV2 to TRBJ2-5, with 12 bases aligning to TRBD2. This clonotype was sampled from a human donor in a cohort sampled during active COVID-19. The CDR3 loop is CASAGLAGLQETQYF. As DNA, the CDR3 is TGTGCCAGCGCCGGACTAGCGGGACTTCAAGAGACCCAGTACTTC.